This is a list of T cell receptor beta chains from one sample in a study of blood T cells in healthy people across ages. TCRdb reprocessed the 5' RACE reads via MiXCR and lists one record per CDR3 protein. This table has over 600,000 distinct CDR3 sequences, over 40% appearing once. Sample: blood. The receptors shown here come from a man of 80 years or more in good health. Both conserved end residues are part of each CDR3. A D gene is named only where the DNA matches it firmly.

d_call | v_call | cdr3_aa
TRBD2 | TRBV7-2 | CASKYGLAENEQFF
TRBD2 | TRBV5-1 | CASKLAGVGDTQYF
. | TRBV7-9 | CASSVETNTEAFF
TRBD2 | TRBV7-9 | CASSSPSGSPNTGELFF
. | TRBV11-2 | CASSLDGKTNNEQFF
. | TRBV7-2 | CASSLTEVHEQYF
TRBD2 | TRBV5-1 | CASHPTSGSYEQYF
TRBD1 | TRBV6-1 | CASSDPGQSSYNEQFF
. | TRBV20-1 | CSARMVDTEAFF
. | TRBV7-9 | CASSIVPTNEKLFF
TRBD1 | TRBV10-3 | CAISEGTGYQETQYF
TRBD2 | TRBV13 | CASSSLRVVAGASYEQYF
. | TRBV20-1 | CSARIEGTGEKLFF
TRBD2 | TRBV20-1 | CSARRASGRATYEQYF
TRBD2 | TRBV3-1 | CASSQRGGGRGTDTQYF
. | TRBV29-1 | CSVGRRATKAFF
. | TRBV5-1 | CASSLISKRRGSNEQFF
TRBD1 | TRBV5-1 | CASNDPRQGGGYTF
. | TRBV4-3 | CASSQDYHRRTYEQYF
. | TRBV3-1 | CASSQVAAYSEQFF
TRBD2 | TRBV7-2 | CASSRSRGLAGNNEQFF
. | TRBV18 | CASSLQVPLNTEAFF
TRBD2 | TRBV5-4 | CASSLMGLASDTQYF
. | TRBV5-1 | CASSYLSVTSTDTQYF
. | TRBV20-1 | CSATGDLSYEQYF
TRBD1 | TRBV3-1 | CASSQLGQPNTEAFF
. | TRBV6-2/TRBV6-3 | CASKGPRARLEKLFF
. | TRBV4-3 | CASSQARTTQVGTQYF
TRBD2 | TRBV7-9 | CASSPGTSRTDTQYF
TRBD2 | TRBV11-2 | CASSLSGGMNEQFF
. | TRBV20-1 | CSARDEVWADTQYF
. | TRBV11-2 | CASSFSQKLTYEQYF
. | TRBV7-2 | CASSLVGNTKTYEQYF
. | TRBV12-3/TRBV12-4 | CASSFGVSAGEAQPQHF
TRBD1 | TRBV19 | CASSMGLTGEAFF
. | TRBV7-8 | CASSFQGGTEAFF
. | TRBV6-1 | CASSLRLEGTYEQYF
. | TRBV7-8 | CASSPRGWETQFF
. | TRBV12-3/TRBV12-4 | CASSLEGANYGYTF
. | TRBV2 | CASNEDRSNQPQHF
. | TRBV7-8 | CASSPSGGAKRRTEAFF